These 25 T cell receptor beta chains were all obtained from the same sample, sequenced in a study of technical replicates of blood from a few donors. The protocol was immunoSEQ multiplex PCR, while the TCRdb copy is restricted to in-frame clones and leaves out a portion. The sample consists of tens of thousands of clones, 93% of them appearing once. Sequencing used PBMCs. These receptors were taken from a human donor in good health. Some clones in this sample may be carry-over from other donors' samples.

V is TRBV18 and J is TRBJ1-6; D call uncertain. This CDR3 is built from 15 residues. V lost 4 bases and J 9 bases, leaving 16 bases between the germline ends. Germline loops: CDR1 KGHSH, CDR2 LQKENI. The CDR3 bases are TGTGCCAGCTCACAGTCGGCCGACGGGAGTTCACCCCTCCACTTT. It is translated as CASSQSADGSSPLHF.

The chain combines TRBV4-2 with TRBJ1-5, with 9 bases aligning to TRBD1. CDR1 and CDR2 from the germline V gene are LGHNA and YNFKEQ. The V and J ends lost 3 bases and 3 bases, in that order; junction bases with no gene match: 15. CDR3 size: 19 residues. CDR3 sequence reads: CASSHLPGQGIDINQPQHF. The CDR3 nucleotides read TGTGCCAGCAGCCACTTACCGGGACAGGGAATAGATATCAATCAGCCCCAGCATTTT.

This clone was observed a single time. This chain connects TRBV6-5 to TRBJ1-1; D possibly corresponds to TRBD1 (5 bases). The CDR3 contains 13 residues. The germline V gene encodes CDR1 MNHEY and CDR2 SVGAGI. V was pared by 8 bases and J by 2 bases, with 12 bases between. CDR3 in DNA: TGTGCCAGCGGGGCCAGGAGAAACACTGAAGCTTTCTTT. Protein: CASGARRNTEAFF.

This clone has only a few counts. The chain couples TRBV21-1 to TRBJ2-1; the table's TRBD2 call for D was not verified on the DNA. TRBV21-1 is classified as a pseudogene. The length of the CDR3 is 15 residues. The CDR3 bases are TGTGCCAGCAGTCCTGAGGGAGCGGGGGGGTTTCAGCAGTTCTTC. It yields the protein CASSPEGAGGFQQFF.

This chain uses TRBV2 with TRBJ2-7; D may be TRBD1 (6 bases). The CDR3 extends over 14 amino acids. From germline, CDR1 is SNHLY and CDR2 FYNNEI. Trimming cost V 6 bases and J 2 bases, with 14 bases left between them. DNA for the CDR3: TGTGCCAGCAGGACCACAGGGAACCCCTACGAGCAGTACTTC. It translates to CASRTTGNPYEQYF.

The chain recombines TRBV11-2 with TRBJ2-1; 7 bases are a match to TRBD1. The V gene's germline CDR1 is SGHAT and CDR2 FQNNGV. V lost 5 bases to trimming and J lost 0 bases; unmatched junction nucleotides: 4. CDR3 size: 15 residues. The CDR3 here is CASSLNRGSYNEQFF. The CDR3 region has the DNA TGTGCCAGCAGCCTTAACAGGGGCTCCTACAATGAGCAGTTCTTC.

The chain links TRBV7-9 to TRBJ2-7; 10 nucleotides match TRBD2. V was pared by 6 bases and J by 5 bases, with 4 bases of the junction left unmatched. Germline V gene lookup returns CDR1 SEHNR and CDR2 FQNEAQ (reference sequence). The CDR3 is made up of 13 amino acids. The CDR3 sequence is CASRGLAGDEQYF. CDR3 in DNA: TGTGCCAGCAGAGGGCTAGCGGGAGACGAGCAGTACTTC.

The chain combines TRBV4-3 with TRBJ2-7; 11 bases align to TRBD1. J was trimmed by 0 bases and V by 1 base; bases with no gene match: 2. CDR1 is LGHNA, CDR2 YSLEER, per germline. The CDR3 length is 16 residues. The CDR3 sequence is CASSQGDRGSSYEQYF. CDR3 coding DNA: TGCGCCAGCAGCCAAGGGGACAGGGGGAGCTCCTACGAGCAGTACTTC.

This chain uses TRBV19 with TRBJ1-6, with D tentatively TRBD1 (5 bases). This CDR3 comprises 13 residues. With 8 bases removed from V and 6 bases from J, the gap between germline ends came to 11 bases. Looked up from germline, CDR1 is LNHDA and CDR2 is SQIVND (reference sequence). The CDR3 spells CASRGQPNSPLHF. CDR3 DNA: TGTGCCAGTCGCGGACAACCTAATTCACCCCTCCACTTT.

This clone has just a few counts. This chain connects TRBV11-2 to TRBJ2-7; 9 bases are shared with TRBD1. V lost 1 base to trimming and J lost 7 bases; unmatched junction nucleotides: 11. CDR1 and CDR2 (germline): SGHAT, FQNNGV. The CDR3 runs 16 residues. Here the CDR3 reads CASSLGRGTGQREQYF. For the CDR3, the DNA is TGTGCCAGCAGCTTAGGAAGGGGGACAGGGCAGAGGGAGCAGTACTTC.

The chain has TRBV18 and TRBJ1-1; no clear D gene. The CDR3 runs 16 residues. V was shortened by 2 bases and J by 0 bases, with 13 bases between the two germline ends. Germline CDR1 KGHSH, CDR2 LQKENI. CDR3 nucleotide sequence: TGTGCCAGCTCACCAGCCGCGGGAGGCATGAACACTGAAGCTTTCTTT. Translating it yields CASSPAAGGMNTEAFF. Filled out from reference TRBV18 and TRBJ1-1, the complete variable domain reads NAGVMQNPRHLVRRRGQEARLRCSPMKGHSHVYWYRQLPEEGLKFMVYLQKENIIDESGMPKERFSAEFPKEGPSILRIQQVVRGDSAAYFCASSPAAGGMNTEAFFGQGTRLTVV.

J is TRBJ2-7 and V is TRBV10-3; tentative D call: TRBD2 (5 bases). The V gene's germline CDR1 is ENHRY and CDR2 SYGVKD. Deletions cut 10 bases from V and 3 bases from J, with 10 bases between. The length of the CDR3 is 11 residues. Here the CDR3 DNA reads TGTGCCACGGGAACGGGCTACGAGCAGTACTTC. Protein: CATGTGYEQYF.

Worth noting for this clone: This sample also contains other DNA sequences that code for the same CDR3. V gene TRBV29-1 combines with J gene TRBJ1-2; 12 nucleotides match TRBD1. The CDR3 length is 13 residues. Per germline, CDR1 SQVTM and CDR2 ANQGSEA. J gave up 4 bases and V 7 bases, and 4 bases lay outside the gene matches. CDR3 nucleotide sequence: TGCAGCGCCGGGACAGGGGGCCTCTATGGCTACACCTTC. Residues: CSAGTGGLYGYTF.

This chain links TRBV6-6 with TRBJ1-1; maybe TRBD1 (5 bases). Trimming took 4 bases from V and 1 from J, leaving 7 bases between them. The CDR3 is 13 residues long. From germline, CDR1 is MNHNY and CDR2 SVGAGI (reference sequence). Here the CDR3 reads CASSSQGNTEAFF. Written as DNA, the CDR3 is TGTGCCAGCAGTTCCCAGGGGAACACTGAAGCTTTCTTT.

This chain joins TRBV21-1 and TRBJ1-5; the table's TRBD1 call for D was not verified on the DNA. TRBV21-1 is a listed pseudogene. The CDR3 extends over 17 amino acids. CDR3 amino acids: CASSKLNRGVANQPQHF. The CDR3 region has the DNA TGTGCCAGCAGCAAATTGAACAGGGGGGTCGCAAATCAGCCCCAGCATTTT.

CDR3 in amino acids: CASRGGDGNTIYF. The CDR3 DNA reads TGTGCCAGCAGGGGGGGGGACGGAAACACCATATATTTT. V usage is TRBV6-5 and J usage is TRBJ1-3; a possible D gene is TRBD1 (5 bases). The ends were cut back, 6 bases at V and 4 bases at J, with 10 bases in the middle. The CDR3 extends over 13 amino acids. Germline V gene sequence: CDR1 MNHEY, CDR2 SVGAGI.

This clone was found once. The rearrangement joins TRBV5-6 to TRBJ2-5; no reliable D call. The CDR3 loop spans 14 amino acids. The germline gives CDR1 SGHDT, CDR2 YYEEEE. The V gene lost 3 bases and the J gene lost 0 bases, with 9 bases spanning the gap. CDR3 in DNA: TGTGCCAGCAGCTCCGAGTCTTACCAAGAGACCCAGTACTTC. Translated, it gives CASSSESYQETQYF.

The genes are TRBV4-3 and TRBJ1-2; TRBD1 is a possible D gene (5 bases). Trimming removed 2 bases at V and 6 bases at J, with 10 bases between. CDR1 and CDR2 (germline): LGHNA, YSLEER. The CDR3 contains 13 residues. Here the CDR3 DNA reads TGCGCCAGCAGCCAAATGCCGGGGGATGGCTACACCTTC. Its protein is CASSQMPGDGYTF.

V gene TRBV6-5 combines with J gene TRBJ2-7; TRBD1 aligns across 10 bases. The CDR3 is 16 residues long. Germline CDR1 MNHEY, CDR2 SVGAGI. With 2 bases clipped from V and 6 bases from J, the junction kept 10 bases outside the gene matches. This chain's CDR3 is CASSYNTRDRGSEQYF. The CDR3 DNA reads as TGTGCCAGCAGTTACAACACCCGGGACAGGGGAAGCGAGCAGTACTTC.

This chain links TRBV2 with TRBJ2-7, with unresolved D. V shed 7 bases and J shed 0 bases, with 19 bases lying between them. Germline assignment: CDR1 SNHLY and CDR2 FYNNEI. The CDR3 sequence is 16 residues long. The DNA for the CDR3 is TGTGCCAGCACAAACATTCCAGGCTTGAGCTCCTACGAGCAGTACTTC. Translation: CASTNIPGLSSYEQYF.

This clone was recorded only once. The CDR3 coding sequence is TGTGCCTGGAGTGGAGGGATGATAGAGACCCAGTACTTC. It is translated as CAWSGGMIETQYF. The genes are TRBV30 and TRBJ2-5; tentative D call: TRBD2 (5 bases). The CDR3 extends over 13 amino acids. The germline CDR1 and CDR2 sequences are GTSNPN and SVGIG (reference sequence). V was trimmed by 1 base and J by 4 bases, leaving 10 bases between them.

CDR3 sequence (DNA): TGTGCCAGCAGTGAAGCCCCCCCGCAGGGTGGGAATTCACCCCTCCACTTT. Its translation is CASSEAPPQGGNSPLHF. This sequence joins TRBV6-1 and TRBJ1-6, with D possibly matching TRBD1 (5 bases). From germline, CDR1 is MNHNS and CDR2 SASEGT. The CDR3 runs to 17 residues. Trimming removed 0 bases from V and 7 bases from J, with 16 bases in between.

The rearrangement uses TRBV19 and TRBJ2-7; the D gene is possibly TRBD1 (5 bases). The CDR3 is 14 residues long. In germline, CDR1 is LNHDA, CDR2 SQIVND (reference sequence). V gave up 5 bases and J gave up 2 bases, with 13 bases separating them. In DNA form, the CDR3 reads TGTGCCAGTAGTTACCAGGGCGTCCCCTACGAGCAGTACTTC. Protein product: CASSYQGVPYEQYF.

This chain uses TRBV30 with TRBJ2-6; D perhaps matches TRBD2 (6 bases). CDR1 and CDR2 from the germline V gene are GTSNPN and SVGIG (reference sequence). The CDR3 extends over 15 amino acids. V shed 2 bases and J shed 1 base, with 9 bases lying between them. CDR3: CAWSRGGSGANVLTF. In DNA form, the CDR3 reads TGTGCCTGGAGTCGTGGGGGGTCTGGGGCCAACGTCCTGACTTTC.

The chain joins TRBV6-5 to TRBJ1-1; no definite D call. Looked up from germline, CDR1 is MNHEY and CDR2 is SVGAGI. This CDR3 has 11 amino acids. Trimming removed 3 bases from V and 10 bases from J, with 9 bases in between. The DNA for the CDR3 is TGTGCCAGCAGTTATAGTGGCGGAGCTTTCTTT. Translating it yields CASSYSGGAFF.